This T cell receptor (beta chain) was observed in a study of CD8 T cells in ankylosing spondylitis. The CDR3 runs 15 residues. Germline V gene lookup returns CDR1 SGHRS and CDR2 YFSETQ. V was trimmed by 3 bases and J by 3 bases, leaving 13 bases between them. Each CDR3 protein gets one entry after TCRdb re-called the 5' RACE reads with MiXCR. The data show 100,000 to 150,000 distinct CDR3 sequences, about 7% seen once. The J gene is TRBJ1-3, the V gene TRBV5-1, with D unresolved. This clonotype was sampled from a male donor with ankylosing spondylitis or in good health (not recorded which). Specimen: blood, either unsorted or a sorted T cell fraction (not recorded which). The DNA for the CDR3 is TGCGCCAGCAGCTCACAAGGGTTGGGTGGAAACACCATATATTTT. This sequence encodes CASSSQGLGGNTIYF.